Below, one TCR beta chain is given with its context. Its specificity is not known. This sample is part of a study of T cells in localized non-small cell lung cancer. General study findings and limits: Adjacent lung had a median approximately 57 of the 100 largest tumor clones.

Germline V gives CDR1 WSHSY, CDR2 SAAADI. CDR3 length equals 15 residues. Between the trimmed V and J ends, which lost 2 bases and 7 bases, there was a span of 15 bases. Assay: immunoSEQ multiplex PCR; the TCRdb copy retains only in-frame clones and omits some. The repertoire includes 10,000 to 15,000 clones, more than 80% of them detected once, and roughly 28% sits in the top ten. The V call is TRBV10-2, the J call TRBJ2-1; D remains unclear. Specimen: peripheral blood, collected before any cancer treatment. The clonotype originates from a male donor aged 60 or older with stage I squamous cell lung carcinoma. DNA of the CDR3: TGCGCCAGCAGTGAGATTTTCTCCGGTGAGAATGAGCAGTTCTTC. Encoded protein: CASSEIFSGENEQFF.